The 4 T cell receptor beta chains listed next were all sequenced from one sample in a study of shared clonotypes between healthy human individuals. Assay: immunoSEQ multiplex PCR; the TCRdb copy retains only in-frame clones and omits some. Of roughly 2.6 million clones detected, around 90% appear once; the ten largest clones hold around 0.15%. The sample consisted of naive CD4+ T cells sorted from blood. The subset is: CD45RA+ positively selected. The receptors originated from a man aged 18 to 29 in good health.

The chain uses TRBV30 and TRBJ1-1; tentatively, D is TRBD1 (5 bases). The CDR3 is 11 residues long. Trimming took off 5 bases at V and 3 bases at J, with 7 bases between the two ends. Germline lookup yields CDR1 GTSNPN and CDR2 SVGIG (reference sequence). In DNA form, the CDR3 reads TGTGCCTGGGGGGCGGACACTGAAGCTTTCTTT. It specifies CAWGADTEAFF.

The chain is built from TRBV5-1 and TRBJ2-1, with 9 bases that match TRBD2. J gave up 9 bases and V 0 bases, and 7 bases lay outside the gene matches. Looked up from germline, CDR1 is SGHRS and CDR2 is YFSETQ. The CDR3 has 15 amino acids. This CDR3 is CASSLVAGGQSEQFF. The CDR3 DNA sequence: TGCGCCAGCAGCTTGGTTGCGGGGGGGCAAAGTGAGCAGTTCTTC.

This sequence joins TRBV2 and TRBJ1-2; 10 positions match TRBD1. V lost 6 bases, J lost 8 bases, and 3 bases stayed unmatched. The CDR3 contains 12 residues. Germline CDR1 SNHLY, CDR2 FYNNEI. CDR3 DNA: TGTGCCAGCAGGCCGACAGGGGGCGGCTACACCTTC. Amino acids: CASRPTGGGYTF.

V is TRBV5-1 and J is TRBJ2-3, with 9 nucleotides matching TRBD1. Germline CDR1 reads SGHRS; CDR2 reads YFSETQ. The trim removed 2 bases at V and 8 bases at J, leaving 15 bases unmatched. There are 17 residues in the CDR3. The chain's CDR3 is CASSFLSPDRGLATQYF. As DNA, the CDR3 is TGCGCCAGCAGCTTCTTATCCCCGGACAGGGGATTAGCTACGCAGTATTTT.